This T cell receptor beta chain was recovered during a study of T cell repertoires in cytomegalovirus infection (dated by TCRdb to the late 2010s). Regarding the study in general: Alongside well-studied HLA-B-restricted epitopes, the peptide stimulations were aimed at recently identified HLA-C-restricted CMV epitopes, whose presentation resists viral immunomodulation. Donor HLA type was relevant to the analysis, because carriage of CMV infection together with the matching HLA type was indicated by public TCR beta signatures.

Comment on this clonotype: Its antigen is unknown. The sample holds no much larger clone one base away, and base qualities are not on file.

The intended sense of this specimen's treatment or condition label: in vitro stimulation with specific CMV peptide epitopes to enrich CMV-specific T cells. Sequencing was carried out with an Illumina HiSeq 1500. TCRdb's own reprocessing of the public reads used fastp at Q25 and MiXCR and kept productive beta chains. Merged by CDR3 protein, the rows form single entries marked with the most common genes and DNA. For this sample the table gives 650,000 to 850,000 distinct CDR3 sequences, of which almost 30% were detected only once. The ten most abundant clones make up roughly 13% of the sample. Sequences MNHEY (CDR1) and SVGAGI (CDR2) are obtained from the germline V gene. Including cysteine and phenylalanine, the CDR3 has 15 amino acids. Solely the CDR3 DNA is kept, with 45 bases framed from the first base. Unmatched junction bases come to 5, with V trimmed by 1 base and J by 5 bases. What the research found in general, with its limitations: In the ex vivo response, HLA-C-restricted CMV-specific TCR beta clonotypes were dominant, and in two of eight donors the single most frequent clonotype came from this HLA-C-restricted group. In both this cohort and an independent 352-donor cohort, the cumulative frequency of public TCR beta family members distinguished carriers of CMV infection plus the relevant HLA type.

The clonotype originates from a human donor in good health (CMV status not recorded). Some clones in this sample may be carry-over from other donors' samples. The sample consisted of cultured CD8+ T cells from PBMCs, taken from culture after CMV antigen stimulation. The chain uses TRBV6-5 and TRBJ2-1, with 7 central nucleotides matching TRBD1. The DNA is TGTGCCAGCAGTTACTTGACAGGGAACGACAATGAGCAGTTCTTC. It is translated as CASSYLTGNDNEQFF.